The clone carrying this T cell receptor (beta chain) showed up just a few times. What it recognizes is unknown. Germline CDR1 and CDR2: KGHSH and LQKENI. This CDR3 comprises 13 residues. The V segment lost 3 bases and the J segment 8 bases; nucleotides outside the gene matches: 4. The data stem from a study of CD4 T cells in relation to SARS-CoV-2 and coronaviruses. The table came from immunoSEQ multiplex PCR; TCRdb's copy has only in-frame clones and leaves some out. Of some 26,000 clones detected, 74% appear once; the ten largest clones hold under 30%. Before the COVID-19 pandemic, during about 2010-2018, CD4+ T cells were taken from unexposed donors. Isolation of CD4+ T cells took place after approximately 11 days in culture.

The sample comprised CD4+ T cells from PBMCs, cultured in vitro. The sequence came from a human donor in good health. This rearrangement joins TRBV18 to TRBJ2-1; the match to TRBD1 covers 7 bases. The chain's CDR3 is CASSPRQGYEQFF. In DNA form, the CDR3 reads TGTGCCAGCTCACCTCGACAGGGCTATGAGCAGTTCTTC.